These 23 T cell receptor beta chains were all obtained from the same sample, sequenced in a study of Graves' ophthalmopathy and Graves' hyperthyroidism. The sequenced template was RNA, covering the TCR beta CDR3 region. The first round was an RT-PCR with HTBI primers, and the second round was a multiplex PCR. Via MiXCR, TCRdb re-called the multiplex PCR reads, giving one row per CDR3 protein. Among roughly 700,000 distinct CDR3 sequences listed, 40% were seen once. Sequencing was performed on peripheral blood. These receptors were obtained from an adult man with Graves' ophthalmopathy.

V usage is TRBV19 and J usage is TRBJ1-2; D may be TRBD1 (5 bases). V lost 6 bases, J lost 9 bases, and 14 bases lay in between. CDR3 length: 12 amino acids. Per germline, CDR1 LNHDA and CDR2 SQIVND (reference sequence). The CDR3 DNA is TGTGCCAGTAGAATGTTTGGGGCAAGCTACACCTTC. Protein product: CASRMFGASYTF.

On this clonotype itself: This may arise from a read error, as a much more abundant clone is one base away. V is TRBV10-1 and J is TRBJ1-5; no clear D gene. From germline, CDR1 is WNHNN and CDR2 SYGVQD (reference sequence). The CDR3 sequence is 13 residues long. CDR3 sequence reads: CASSDGYNQLQHF. The CDR3 DNA reads TGCGCCAGCAGTGATGGCTACAATCAGCTCCAGCATTTT.

This clonotype showed up just a few times. The junction departs from the called germline gene at one end, perhaps through a read error. The chain recombines TRBV10-3 with TRBJ1-2; no firm D call. The germline V gene encodes CDR1 ENHRY and CDR2 SYGVKD. CDR3 length equals 12 residues. The CDR3 DNA reads as TGTGCCAGCAGTTACACAGCCTATGGCTACACCTTC. This sequence encodes CASSYTAYGYTF.

This clonotype was observed a handful of times. The chain is built from TRBV6-5 and TRBJ2-2, with 7 bases aligning to TRBD1. The germline gives CDR1 MNHEY, CDR2 SVGAGI. V shed 6 bases, J shed 3 bases, and the junction held 4 bases outside the gene matches. CDR3 length: 14 residues. Here the CDR3 reads CASRPGTDTGELFF. The CDR3 region has the DNA TGTGCCAGCAGACCCGGGACAGACACCGGGGAGCTGTTTTTT.

This clonotype appeared a single time. The genes are TRBV6-5 and TRBJ1-6; D may be TRBD1 (6 bases). Germline CDR1 MNHEY, CDR2 SVGAGI. The CDR3 runs 15 residues. Deletions cut 2 bases from V and 10 bases from J, with 15 bases between. This CDR3 reads CASSYDGGPYSPLHF. For the CDR3, the DNA is TGTGCCAGCAGTTACGACGGGGGGCCGTACTCACCCCTCCACTTT.

This clonotype occurred once. CDR3 amino acids: CASSRAGVGYEQYF. The CDR3 bases are TGTGCCAGCAGTAGGGCGGGAGTCGGCTACGAGCAGTACTTC. This chain joins TRBV6-6 and TRBJ2-7; 7 nucleotides agree with TRBD2. The CDR3 is made up of 14 amino acids. Looked up from germline, CDR1 is MNHNY and CDR2 is SVGAGI (reference sequence). V shed 5 bases, J shed 3 bases, and the junction held 7 bases outside the gene matches.

The chain couples TRBV10-3 to TRBJ2-5, with 10 positions matching TRBD2. The CDR3 runs 15 residues. Germline lookup yields CDR1 ENHRY and CDR2 SYGVKD. After removal of 4 bases from V and 5 bases from J, the junction contained 7 bases not matched to a gene. The CDR3 here is CAISASGGVGETQYF. Written as DNA, the CDR3 is TGTGCCATCAGTGCTAGCGGGGGAGTCGGGGAGACCCAGTACTTC.

The chain links TRBV10-2 to TRBJ1-1; no clear D gene. The germline CDR1 and CDR2 sequences are WSHSY and SAAADI. The CDR3 spans 12 residues. Trimming cost V 8 bases and J 10 bases, with 17 bases left between them. The CDR3 sequence: CASSWQPSRAFF. CDR3 DNA sequence: TGCGCCAGCTCGTGGCAGCCTTCCCGAGCTTTCTTT.

This clonotype was recorded many times. This rearrangement joins TRBV11-2 to TRBJ2-7; the D call may be TRBD1 or TRBD2 (5 bases each). This CDR3 region has 13 residues. Trimming cost V 5 bases and J 1 base, with 9 bases left between them. Germline values: CDR1 SGHAT, CDR2 FQNNGV. CDR3 sequence reads: CASSQGRSYEQYF. CDR3 in DNA: TGTGCCAGCAGCCAGGGACGGTCCTACGAGCAGTACTTC.

As DNA, the CDR3 is TGTGCCATCAGGGATAGGGGTCCTGAAGCTTTCTTT. Translating it yields CAIRDRGPEAFF. The chain has TRBV10-3 and TRBJ1-1; D is perhaps TRBD1 (5 bases). Looked up from germline, CDR1 is ENHRY and CDR2 is SYGVKD. The CDR3 extends over 12 amino acids. Trimming shortened V by 6 bases and J by 6 bases, and 11 bases separated the two germline ends.

This clonotype was detected only a few times. The V gene is TRBV9, the J gene TRBJ1-2, with D tentatively TRBD1 (6 bases). CDR1 SGDLS and CDR2 YYNGEE come from the germline V gene. Trimming shortened V by 6 bases and J by 4 bases, and 16 bases separated the two germline ends. This CDR3 contains 14 residues. The CDR3 DNA sequence: TGTGCCAGCATCCCACGCGACAGGAGCTATGGCTACACCTTC. Translation gives CASIPRDRSYGYTF. Using reference TRBV9 and TRBJ1-2 for the parts outside the CDR3, the full variable domain is DSGVTQTPKHLITATGQRVTLRCSPRSGDLSVYWYQQSLDQGLQFLIQYYNGEERAKGNILERFSAQQFPDLHSELNLSSLELGDSALYFCASIPRDRSYGYTFGSGTRLTVV.

In its sample, this clonotype was seen a few times. One end of the junction does not line up with germline, which may come from a read error. The gene calls are TRBV5-8 and TRBJ1-2; weak D call: TRBD1 (5 bases). The CDR3 spans 12 residues. The germline V gene has CDR1 SGHTS and CDR2 YDEGEE. This CDR3 is CASSWGFDGYTF. CDR3 nucleotide sequence: TGTGCCAGTAGCTGGGGGTTTGATGGCTACACCTTC.

This chain connects TRBV7-9 to TRBJ1-6; 7 nucleotides agree with TRBD1. Germline V gene sequence: CDR1 SEHNR, CDR2 FQNEAQ (reference sequence). The CDR3 runs 16 residues. V lost 5 bases, J lost 7 bases, and 11 bases stayed unmatched. The CDR3 coding sequence is TGTGCCAGCAGCCCCTTGCTGACAGGGATGAATTCACCCCTCCACTTT. Its protein is CASSPLLTGMNSPLHF.

This clonotype appeared a few times. The rearrangement links TRBV20-1 to TRBJ1-4; D is ambiguous. The CDR3 has 16 residues. V lost 4 bases and J 0 bases, leaving 15 bases between the germline ends. The germline V gene has CDR1 DFQATT and CDR2 SNEGSKA (reference sequence). In DNA form, the CDR3 reads TGCAGTGCTACGCTTCAGCTATTTTCAACTAATGAAAAACTGTTTTTT. The encoded protein is CSATLQLFSTNEKLFF.

The CDR3 DNA follows: TGCAGCGTGGAAACAGGGGGGAGGGGCACTGAAGCTTTCTTT. It codes for CSVETGGRGTEAFF. The chain uses TRBV29-1 and TRBJ1-1; 8 bases agree with TRBD1. J gave up 4 bases and V 6 bases, and 10 bases lay outside the gene matches. The CDR3 length is 14 residues. Germline assignment: CDR1 SQVTM and CDR2 ANQGSEA. The complete variable domain, with remaining parts taken from reference TRBV29-1 and TRBJ1-1, reads SAVISQKPSRDICQRGTSLTIQCQVDSQVTMMFWYRQQPGQSLTLIATANQGSEATYESGFVIDKFPISRPNLTFSTLTVSNMSPEDSSIYLCSVETGGRGTEAFFGQGTRLTVV.

This clonotype was counted a few times. CDR3 DNA: TGTGCCAGCAGTTCAGGCGGGAGGACCCAGTACTTC. Its protein is CASSSGGRTQYF. The chain carries TRBV6-2 or TRBV6-3 and TRBJ2-5; TRBD2 matches 7 bases. The junction had 3 bases not matched to a gene; V was cut back by 4 bases and J by 7 bases. Germline CDR1 MNHEY, CDR2 SVGEGT. This CDR3 has 12 residues.

This clonotype was found many times. This rearrangement joins TRBV29-1 to TRBJ1-2; TRBD1 matches at 8 bases. Germline CDR1 SQVTM, CDR2 ANQGSEA. There are 14 residues in the CDR3. Germline trimming cut 3 bases from V and 7 bases from J; bases unmatched to any gene: 10. The CDR3 is CSVEGARQGAGYTF. CDR3 nucleotides: TGCAGCGTTGAGGGAGCTCGGCAGGGGGCTGGCTACACCTTC.

The CDR3 nucleotides are TGCAGTGGGGACGGGAGCTCTGAGCAGTTCTTC. Its protein product is CSGDGSSEQFF. The chain is built from TRBV20-1 and TRBJ2-1, with a weak D call TRBD2 (6 bases). The V and J ends lost 7 bases and 9 bases respectively, with 13 bases between them. Germline V gene sequence: CDR1 DFQATT, CDR2 SNEGSKA (reference sequence). CDR3 length equals 11 residues.

At least ten counts were recorded for this clonotype. The rearrangement uses TRBV9 and TRBJ1-4, with D perhaps TRBD1 (6 bases). Germline-derived CDR1 and CDR2 are SGDLS and YYNGEE. The germline V and J ends were trimmed by 4 bases and 5 bases, with 18 bases remaining between them. The CDR3 spans 16 residues. CDR3 loop: CASSPGQGTSNEKLFF. Written as DNA, the CDR3 is TGTGCCAGCAGCCCTGGCCAGGGGACGTCAAATGAAAAACTGTTTTTT.

This clonotype appeared a single time. This chain links TRBV9 with TRBJ2-5; TRBD2 matches 13 bases. After removal of 4 bases from V and 3 bases from J, the junction contained 12 bases not matched to a gene. This CDR3 spans 18 amino acids. Germline V gene lookup returns CDR1 SGDLS and CDR2 YYNGEE. The CDR3: CASSRREPGLAGKETQYF. The CDR3 DNA reads TGTGCCAGCAGCCGCAGGGAACCGGGACTAGCGGGGAAAGAGACCCAGTACTTC.

This clonotype occurred many times. CDR3 residues: CAITQLSNTEAFF. In nucleotides, the CDR3 is TGTGCCATCACTCAGTTATCGAACACTGAAGCTTTCTTT. The chain is built from TRBV10-3 and TRBJ1-1, with no clear D. Between the trimmed V and J ends, which lost 7 bases and 1 base, there was a span of 10 bases. The CDR3 covers 13 residues. Germline-derived CDR1 and CDR2 are ENHRY and SYGVKD.

This clonotype was seen at least ten times. The V call is TRBV12-3 or TRBV12-4, the J call TRBJ1-1; 8 nucleotides match TRBD1. The length of the CDR3 is 14 residues. The V and J ends lost 5 bases and 0 bases, in that order; junction bases with no gene match: 2. In nucleotides, the CDR3 is TGTGCCAGCAGTCCAGGGGGCCTGAACACTGAAGCTTTCTTT. Residues: CASSPGGLNTEAFF.

This clonotype was found many times. The chain links TRBV7-3 to TRBJ2-5, with 9 bases fitting TRBD1. CDR3 length: 11 amino acids. Germline loops: CDR1 SGHTA, CDR2 FQGTGA. V was pared by 8 bases and J by 6 bases, with 1 base of the junction left unmatched. The CDR3 is CASGTGKTQYF. The CDR3 DNA reads as TGTGCCAGCGGGACAGGGAAGACCCAGTACTTC.